This TCR beta chain originates from a study of Ad26.COV2.S vaccination and SARS-CoV-2 variants. Study context: The donor was enrolled in the Ad26.COV2.S arm of the COV1001 trial. Once, or twice with 56 days between doses, Ad26.COV2.S was given intramuscularly.

Worth noting for this clone: The antigen remains undetermined.

The CDR3 has 14 amino acids. Germline V gene lookup returns CDR1 SNHLY and CDR2 FYNNEI. The V gene lost 7 bases and the J gene lost 6 bases, with 15 bases spanning the gap. Assay: immunoSEQ multiplex PCR; the TCRdb copy retains only in-frame clones and omits some. This sample yields hundreds of thousands of clones, of which approximately 89% are seen a single time; about 2.4% belongs to the top ten. General observations from the study: In vaccinated individuals, spike-specific CD8+ and CD4+ T cell responses reportedly displayed substantial breadth.

The treatment here: roughly 20 received Ad26.COV2.S at low or high dose, single or two shots; roughly five received placebo; per-sample allocation not given. After the first vaccine or placebo injection, samples were drawn on day 63. Expression of Wuhan-strain SARS-CoV-2 spike came from the Ad26 vector that formed the vaccine. The V gene is TRBV2, the J gene TRBJ2-2; D is possibly TRBD1 (5 bases). This receptor was identified in a person between 18 and 65 years old who received the Ad26.COV2.S COVID-19 vaccine or a placebo. This specimen was peripheral blood, taken in a trial of Ad26.COV2.S vaccine versus placebo. CDR3 residues: CASTSFQGPGELFF. The CDR3 DNA is TGTGCCAGCACCAGCTTTCAGGGTCCCGGGGAGCTGTTTTTT. Drawing the rest from reference TRBV2 and TRBJ2-2, the complete variable domain is EPEVTQTPSHQVTQMGQEVILRCVPISNHLYFYWYRQILGQKVEFLVSFYNNEISEKSEIFDDQFSVERPDGSNFTLKIRSTKLEDSAMYFCASTSFQGPGELFFGEGSRLTVL.